This TCR beta chain originates from a study of blood T cells in healthy people across ages. In the study overall: Capture via template switching afforded approximately one barcoded beta molecule per two T cells.

V shed 8 bases and J shed 1 base, with 16 bases lying between them. In germline, CDR1 is SGHTA, CDR2 FQGNSA. The CDR3 has 15 amino acids. A second roughly 6 to 12 cycle PCR used barcoded and J-beta primers. All cDNA molecules were each tagged by a template-switch adaptor with 12 random nucleotides. TCRdb recomputed calls from the 5' RACE reads with MiXCR, one row per CDR3 protein. The data contain a few hundred thousand distinct CDR3 sequences, 27% of them singletons. This clonotype was picked up a small number of times. The sequencing input was blood. The receptor was derived from a woman in her 70s in good health. The rearrangement links TRBV7-2 to TRBJ2-3; possible D gene TRBD2, 7 bases. In DNA, the CDR3 is TGTGCCAGCGGGGGGCGGGGGTCGCGCACAGATACGCAGTATTTT. Translating gives CASGGRGSRTDTQYF. The full variable domain, with the rest looked up from reference TRBV7-2 and TRBJ2-3, is GAGVSQSPSNKVTEKGKDVELRCDPISGHTALYWYRQSLGQGLEFLIYFQGNSAPDKSGLPSDRFSAERTGGSVSTLTIQRTQQEDSAVYLCASGGRGSRTDTQYFGPGTRLTVL.